This T cell receptor (beta chain) was observed in a study of identical twins. Findings and limits, study-wide: Reduced insertions were recorded for abundant cord blood beta clonotypes, with no such pattern in memory repertoires.

Points on this clonotype: What it binds is not known. Since no conserved phenylalanine or tryptophan closes the CDR3, a read error is the likely cause.

TCRdb reprocessed the 5' RACE reads via MiXCR and lists one record per CDR3 protein. This sample has 400,000 to 600,000 distinct CDR3 sequences; approximately 20% occur once, and the top ten carry approximately 0.52%. This CDR3 comprises 13 residues. CDR1 and CDR2 (germline): SGDLS, YYNGEE. V was shortened by 4 bases and J by 3 bases, with 8 bases between the two germline ends. These same records also appear under a second study, on yellow fever vaccine responses in identical twins.

V usage is TRBV9 and J usage is TRBJ2-1; D is perhaps TRBD1 (6 bases). This TCR came from a woman younger than 30 in good health. The material sequenced was CD4+ T cells sorted from blood. The CDR3 here is CASSPQGYNEQFL. The CDR3 region has the DNA TGTGCCAGCAGCCCACAGGGCTACAATGAGCAGTTCCTC.